A selection of T cell receptor beta chains follows, all from one sample in a study of blood T cell repertoires in COVID-19. Sequenced by immunoSEQ multiplex PCR; TCRdb stores in-frame clones only, minus some. This table holds about 58,000 clones, about 75% found once. The sequenced sample consisted of peripheral blood. Source of these receptors: a human donor in a cohort sampled during active COVID-19. Each CDR3 is given without its conserved first and last residue.

J gene	CDR3 length	V gene	CDR3 protein
TRBJ2-5	13	TRBV4-1	ASSQDVRGWETQY
TRBJ1-3	12	TRBV7-2	ASRNSSSGNTIY
TRBJ2-6	13	TRBV19	ASAGGATGANVLT
TRBJ2-7	12	TRBV11-2	ASSPSWGGYEQY
TRBJ2-2	14	TRBV7-8	ASSLTDREPTGELF
TRBJ2-1	9	TRBV7-2	ASAIYNEQF
TRBJ1-1	14	TRBV12-5	ASGLPTGGRRTEAF
TRBJ2-2	13	TRBV19	ASSRLAGATGELF
TRBJ1-2	12	TRBV2	ASSGGTGNYGYT
TRBJ2-7	13	TRBV7-6	ASSSPGGGPNEQY
TRBJ1-5	13	TRBV5-1	ASSLLGGRNQPQH
TRBJ1-5	11	TRBV10-2	ASSSQAHQPQH
TRBJ1-6	13	TRBV30	AWSFGQGFNSPLH
TRBJ2-7	9	TRBV7-2	ASSSTYEQY
TRBJ1-2	11	TRBV19	ASSAQGFYGYT
TRBJ2-5	11	TRBV7-3	ASSPGSQETQY
TRBJ1-1	12	TRBV27	ASISLGDGTEAF
TRBJ2-7	14	TRBV15	ATSRGGGANSYEQY
TRBJ2-5	13	TRBV5-1	ASSWTSGNQETQY
TRBJ1-1	13	TRBV4-2	ASSQVAGMNTEAF
TRBJ2-2	14	TRBV19	ASSILAGKNTGELF
TRBJ2-3	15	TRBV20-1	SASRREGRRSTDTQY
TRBJ1-1	10	TRBV5-8	ASSFPRTEAF
TRBJ2-1	13	TRBV9	ASSVGGDPYNEQF
TRBJ2-7	11	TRBV6-2/TRBV6-3	ASSRLAGGLQY
TRBJ2-7	13	TRBV7-9	ASSLGRDTAYEQY
TRBJ2-7	13	TRBV3-1/TRBV3-2	ASSLAQQGEGEQY
TRBJ2-2	10	TRBV30	AWSGNTGELF
TRBJ2-4	13	TRBV19	ASSILGIAKNIQY